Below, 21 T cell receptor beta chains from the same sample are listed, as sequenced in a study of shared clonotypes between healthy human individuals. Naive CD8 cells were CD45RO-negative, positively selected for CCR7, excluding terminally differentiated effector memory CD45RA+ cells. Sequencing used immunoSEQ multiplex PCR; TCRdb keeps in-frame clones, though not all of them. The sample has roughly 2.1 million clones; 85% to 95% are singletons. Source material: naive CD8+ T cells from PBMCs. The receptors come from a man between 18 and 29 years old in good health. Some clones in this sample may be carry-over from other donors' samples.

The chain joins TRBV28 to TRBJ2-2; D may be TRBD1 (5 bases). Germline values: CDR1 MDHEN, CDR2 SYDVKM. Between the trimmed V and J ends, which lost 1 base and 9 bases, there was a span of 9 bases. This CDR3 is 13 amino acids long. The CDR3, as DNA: TGTGCCAGCAGTTTATCCCCAGGGCGGGAGCTGTTTTTT. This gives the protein CASSLSPGRELFF. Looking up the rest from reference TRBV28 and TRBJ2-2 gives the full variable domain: DVKVTQSSRYLVKRTGEKVFLECVQDMDHENMFWYRQDPGLGLRLIYFSYDVKMKEKGDIPEGYSVSREKKERFSLILESASTNQTSMYLCASSLSPGRELFFGEGSRLTVL.

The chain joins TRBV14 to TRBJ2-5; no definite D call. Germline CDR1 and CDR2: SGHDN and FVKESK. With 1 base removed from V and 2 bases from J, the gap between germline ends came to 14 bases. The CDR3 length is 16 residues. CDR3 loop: CASSQVAGALQETQYF. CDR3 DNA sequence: TGTGCCAGCAGCCAAGTAGCAGGAGCCCTTCAAGAGACCCAGTACTTC.

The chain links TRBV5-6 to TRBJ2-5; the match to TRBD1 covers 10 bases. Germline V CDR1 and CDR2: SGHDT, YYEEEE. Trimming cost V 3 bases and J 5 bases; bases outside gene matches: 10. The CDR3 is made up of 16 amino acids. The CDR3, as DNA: TGTGCCAGCAGCTCGCCGGGACAGGGGTTTTGGGAGACCCAGTACTTC. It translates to CASSSPGQGFWETQYF.

The CDR3 region has the DNA TGTGCCACCAGCCGCCAGGGGGGCCCAGATACGCAGTATTTT. This translates into CATSRQGGPDTQYF. The chain combines TRBV15 with TRBJ2-3, with D possibly being TRBD1 (7 bases). CDR3 length: 14 residues. V lost 5 bases and J 4 bases, leaving 13 bases between the germline ends. CDR1 and CDR2 (germline): LNHNV, YYDKDF (reference sequence). The complete variable domain, with remaining parts taken from reference TRBV15 and TRBJ2-3, reads DAMVIQNPRYQVTQFGKPVTLSCSQTLNHNVMYWYQQKSSQAPKLLFHYYDKDFNNEADTPDNFQSRRPNTSFCFLDIRSPGLGDTAMYLCATSRQGGPDTQYFGPGTRLTVL.

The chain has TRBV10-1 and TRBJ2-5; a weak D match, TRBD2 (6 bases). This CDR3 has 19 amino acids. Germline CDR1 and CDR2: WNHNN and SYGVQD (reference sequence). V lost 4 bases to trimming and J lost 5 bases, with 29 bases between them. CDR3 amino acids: CASSVAMFIGPRGLETQYF. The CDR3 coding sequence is TGCGCCAGCAGTGTAGCGATGTTTATAGGGCCTCGGGGGTTGGAGACCCAGTACTTC.

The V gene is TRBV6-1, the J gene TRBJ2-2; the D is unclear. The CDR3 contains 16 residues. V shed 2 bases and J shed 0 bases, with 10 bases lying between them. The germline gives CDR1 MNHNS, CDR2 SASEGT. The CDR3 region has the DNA TGTGCCAGCAGTGAATGGCAGTATTCGAACACCGGGGAGCTGTTTTTT. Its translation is CASSEWQYSNTGELFF.

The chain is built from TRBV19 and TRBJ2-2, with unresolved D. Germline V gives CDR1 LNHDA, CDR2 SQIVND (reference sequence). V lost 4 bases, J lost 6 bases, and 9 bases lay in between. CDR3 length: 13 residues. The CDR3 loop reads CASSSWAPGELFF. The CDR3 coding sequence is TGTGCCAGTAGTAGCTGGGCCCCCGGGGAGCTGTTTTTT.

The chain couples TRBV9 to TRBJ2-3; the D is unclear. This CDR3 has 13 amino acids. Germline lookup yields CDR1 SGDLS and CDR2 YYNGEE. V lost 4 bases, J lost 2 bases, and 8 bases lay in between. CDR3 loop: CASSPVLTDTQYF. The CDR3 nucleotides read TGTGCCAGCAGCCCCGTCCTCACAGATACGCAGTATTTT.

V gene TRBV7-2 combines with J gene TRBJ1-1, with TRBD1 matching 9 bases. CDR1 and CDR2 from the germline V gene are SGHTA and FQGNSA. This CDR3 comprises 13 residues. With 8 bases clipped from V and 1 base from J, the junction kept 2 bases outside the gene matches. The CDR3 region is CASWTGANTEAFF. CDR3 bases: TGTGCCAGCTGGACAGGGGCGAACACTGAAGCTTTCTTT.

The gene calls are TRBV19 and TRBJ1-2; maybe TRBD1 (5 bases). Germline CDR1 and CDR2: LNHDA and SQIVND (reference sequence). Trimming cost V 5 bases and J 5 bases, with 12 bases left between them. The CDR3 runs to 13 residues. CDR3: CASSYQGPYGYTF. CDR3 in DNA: TGTGCCAGTAGTTATCAGGGACCATATGGCTACACCTTC.

CDR3 in DNA: TGTGCCAGCAGTTTAATCTTAGGAACTGATGGTACGCAGTATTTT. It specifies CASSLILGTDGTQYF. The V and J genes are TRBV27 and TRBJ2-3; D is unclear. CDR3 length: 15 residues. Looked up from germline, CDR1 is MNHEY and CDR2 is SMNVEV (reference sequence). V was shortened by 2 bases and J by 8 bases, with 17 bases between the two germline ends.

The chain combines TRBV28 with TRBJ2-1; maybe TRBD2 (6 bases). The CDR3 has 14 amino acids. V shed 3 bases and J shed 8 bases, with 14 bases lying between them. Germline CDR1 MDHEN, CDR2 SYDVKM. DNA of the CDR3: TGTGCCAGCAGTTTGTTGAGGACTAACGATGAGCAGTTCTTC. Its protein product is CASSLLRTNDEQFF.

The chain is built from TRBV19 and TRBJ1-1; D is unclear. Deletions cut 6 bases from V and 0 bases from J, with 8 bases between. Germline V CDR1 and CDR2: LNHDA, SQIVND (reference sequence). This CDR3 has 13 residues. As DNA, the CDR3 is TGTGCCAGTAGACCCACAATGAACACTGAAGCTTTCTTT. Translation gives CASRPTMNTEAFF.

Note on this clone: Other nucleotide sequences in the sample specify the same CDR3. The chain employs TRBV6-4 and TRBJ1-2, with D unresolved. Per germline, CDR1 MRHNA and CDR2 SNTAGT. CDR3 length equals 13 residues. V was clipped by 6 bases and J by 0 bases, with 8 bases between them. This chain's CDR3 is CASSPTPNYGYTF. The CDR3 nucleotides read TGTGCCAGCAGCCCGACACCTAACTATGGCTACACCTTC.

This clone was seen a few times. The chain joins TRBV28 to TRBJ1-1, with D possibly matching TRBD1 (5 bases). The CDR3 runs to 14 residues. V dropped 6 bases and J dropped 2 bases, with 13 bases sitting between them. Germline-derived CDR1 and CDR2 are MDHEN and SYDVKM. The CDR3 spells CASSGTGTNTEAFF. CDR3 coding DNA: TGTGCCAGCAGCGGAACCGGGACTAACACTGAAGCTTTCTTT.

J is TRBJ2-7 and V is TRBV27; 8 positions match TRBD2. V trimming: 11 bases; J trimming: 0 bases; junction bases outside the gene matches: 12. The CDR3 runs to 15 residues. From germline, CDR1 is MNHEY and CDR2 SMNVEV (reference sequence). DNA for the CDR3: TGTGCCTCCGCGCTGGCGGGAGGATACTCCTACGAGCAGTACTTC. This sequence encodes CASALAGGYSYEQYF.

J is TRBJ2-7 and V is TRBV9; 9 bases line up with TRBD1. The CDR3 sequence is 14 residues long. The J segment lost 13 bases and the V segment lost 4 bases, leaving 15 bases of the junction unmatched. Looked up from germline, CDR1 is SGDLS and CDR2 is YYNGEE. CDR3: CASSPSTVGTGQYF. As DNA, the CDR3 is TGTGCCAGCAGCCCTTCAACAGTAGGGACAGGGCAATACTTC.

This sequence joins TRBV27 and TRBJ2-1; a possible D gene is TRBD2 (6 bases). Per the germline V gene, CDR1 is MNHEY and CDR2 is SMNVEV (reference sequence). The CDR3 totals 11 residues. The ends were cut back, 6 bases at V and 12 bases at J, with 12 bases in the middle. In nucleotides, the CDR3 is TGTGCCAGCAGAACGGGACTCAGGCAGTTCTTC. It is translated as CASRTGLRQFF.

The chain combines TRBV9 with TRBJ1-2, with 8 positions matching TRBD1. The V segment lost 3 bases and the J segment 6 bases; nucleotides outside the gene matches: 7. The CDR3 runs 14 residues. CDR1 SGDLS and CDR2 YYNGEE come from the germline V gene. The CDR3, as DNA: TGTGCCAGCAGCGGGCCCGGGACAGGAGATGGCTACACCTTC. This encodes CASSGPGTGDGYTF.

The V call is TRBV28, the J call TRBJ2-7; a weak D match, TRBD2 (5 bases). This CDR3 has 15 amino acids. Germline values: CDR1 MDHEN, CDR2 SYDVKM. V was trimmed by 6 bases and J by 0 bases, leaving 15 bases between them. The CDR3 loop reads CASSKHLGSSYEQYF. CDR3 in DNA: TGTGCCAGCAGCAAGCATCTTGGGAGCTCCTACGAGCAGTACTTC.

DNA of the CDR3: TGTGCCATCAGTGGGGGCCGCGGGAGCAATCAGCCCCAGCATTTT. Its translation: CAISGGRGSNQPQHF. The V call is TRBV10-3, the J call TRBJ1-5; the D gene is possibly TRBD1 (5 bases). The CDR3 consists of 15 residues. From germline, CDR1 is ENHRY and CDR2 SYGVKD. The V end was cut by 4 bases, the J end by 1 base, with 11 bases between.